These 31 T cell receptor beta chains originate from one sample sequenced in a study of CD8 T cells in ankylosing spondylitis. Study outcomes and limitations: Within ankylosing spondylitis blood, a TCR beta motif made up of eight highly homologous variants appeared to be characteristic.

MiXCR was run by TCRdb on the 5' RACE reads, yielding one entry per CDR3 protein. The sample includes about 500,000 distinct CDR3 sequences, roughly 13% of them seen just once. Which antigens these TCRs recognize remains unknown. Sample: blood, either unsorted or a sorted T cell fraction (not recorded which). The receptor set was obtained from a male donor with ankylosing spondylitis.

The rearrangement joins TRBV3-1 to TRBJ2-5; a possible D gene is TRBD1 (7 bases). Trimming took 4 bases from V and 5 from J, leaving 14 bases between them. CDR1 is LGHDT, CDR2 YNNKEL, per germline (reference sequence). The CDR3 is 14 residues long. The CDR3 is CASSRRTGGETQYF. CDR3 nucleotide sequence: TGTGCCAGCAGCCGACGGACAGGAGGGGAGACCCAGTACTTC.

The chain carries TRBV7-9 and TRBJ1-3; D uncertain. Germline values: CDR1 SEHNR, CDR2 FQNEAQ (reference sequence). The CDR3 loop spans 15 amino acids. V shed 1 base and J shed 4 bases, with 11 bases lying between them. The CDR3: CASSLGGGFGNTIYF. The CDR3 DNA is TGTGCCAGCAGCTTAGGGGGTGGATTCGGAAACACCATATATTTT.

The V gene is TRBV20-1, the J gene TRBJ1-2, with D perhaps TRBD1 (6 bases). The V and J ends lost 1 base and 8 bases respectively, with 17 bases between them. The CDR3 runs to 14 residues. Germline CDR1 and CDR2: DFQATT and SNEGSKA (reference sequence). The CDR3 loop is CSARVPGGRGGYTF. In DNA, the CDR3 is TGCAGTGCTAGAGTCCCGGGGGGAAGGGGGGGCTACACCTTC.

This clonotype was observed a handful of times. The rearrangement uses TRBV5-6 and TRBJ1-2; possibly TRBD1 for D (5 bases). Between the trimmed V and J ends, which lost 2 bases and 0 bases, there was a span of 11 bases. Germline assignment: CDR1 SGHDT and CDR2 YYEEEE. There are 15 residues in the CDR3. In DNA, the CDR3 is TGTGCCAGCAGCTTTGGGACCGATGCTAACTATGGCTACACCTTC. Translating gives CASSFGTDANYGYTF.

The rearrangement joins TRBV10-3 to TRBJ2-7; 10 nucleotides match TRBD2. Germline V gives CDR1 ENHRY, CDR2 SYGVKD. The CDR3 totals 15 residues. V dropped 6 bases and J dropped 0; count of bases not matched to a gene: 5. CDR3 sequence reads: CAISRTSGASYEQYF. The CDR3 DNA sequence: TGTGCCATCAGCCGGACTAGCGGTGCCTCCTACGAGCAGTACTTC.

This clonotype has at least ten counts. The chain is built from TRBV11-2 and TRBJ2-7; maybe TRBD2 (6 bases). Germline CDR1 SGHAT, CDR2 FQNNGV. V was clipped by 1 base and J by 10 bases, with 14 bases between them. The CDR3 has 13 amino acids. The CDR3 coding sequence is TGTGCCAGCAGCTTAGGTGGCGGGATGCATCAGTACTTC. Residues: CASSLGGGMHQYF. The full variable domain, its missing parts supplied by reference TRBV11-2 and TRBJ2-7, is EAGVAQSPRYKIIEKRQSVAFWCNPISGHATLYWYQQILGQGPKLLIQFQNNGVVDDSQLPKDRFSAERLKGVDSTLKIQPAKLEDSAVYLCASSLGGGMHQYFGPGTRLTVT.

In this sample, this clonotype turned up a few times. The J gene is TRBJ2-7, the V gene TRBV7-8; possibly TRBD2 for D (5 bases). CDR3 length equals 16 residues. Germline V CDR1 and CDR2: SGHVS, FQNEAQ. The V end was cut by 2 bases, the J end by 9 bases, with 23 bases between. CDR3 coding DNA: TGTGCCAGCAGCTTATTTTCTGATATTTCTGTTGCGGGGCAGTACGTC. Encoded protein: CASSLFSDISVAGQYV.

This clonotype was seen at least ten times. Relative to the germline gene, one junction end is altered; a read error may explain this. V is TRBV18 and J is TRBJ1-1; possible D gene TRBD1, 5 bases. The CDR3 totals 13 residues. Germline-derived CDR1 and CDR2 are KGHSH and LQKENI. Written as DNA, the CDR3 is TGCGCCAGCAGCCCGGGACGGAACACTGAAGCTTTCTTT. As protein: CASSPGRNTEAFF.

CDR3 DNA: TGCAGTGCTAGAGAAGGTGTAGGTACGCAGTATTTT. Translated: CSAREGVGTQYF. This chain joins TRBV20-1 and TRBJ2-3; no clear D gene. The CDR3 is 12 amino acids. Trimming removed 0 bases at V and 8 bases at J, with 9 bases between. Germline V lookup: CDR1 DFQATT, CDR2 SNEGSKA (reference sequence).

This clonotype was found a few times. The chain uses TRBV6-1 and TRBJ1-5, with D tentatively TRBD1 (5 bases). V lost 6 bases and J lost 9, with 6 bases in between. Germline V gives CDR1 MNHNS, CDR2 SASEGT. This CDR3 has 10 residues. CDR3 in DNA: TGTGCCAGCAGGGGGGGGCCCCAGCATTTT. Protein sequence: CASRGGPQHF.

This chain joins TRBV5-1 and TRBJ1-2; D is unresolved. This CDR3 is built from 13 residues. Per germline, CDR1 SGHRS and CDR2 YFSETQ. V was cut by 0 bases and J by 3 bases, with 6 bases left in between. CDR3 in amino acids: CASSLAGYYGYTF. The CDR3 DNA sequence: TGCGCCAGCAGCTTGGCGGGCTACTATGGCTACACCTTC.

This clonotype has a handful of counts. The CDR3 DNA is TGCAGTGCTAGCATCGGTCAGGGGTTGGGCGGGAGGTCTGGCGGGGAGCTGTTTTTT. This codes for CSASIGQGLGGRSGGELFF. This chain uses TRBV20-1 with TRBJ2-2; 8 bases are a match to TRBD2. Germline CDR1 is DFQATT and CDR2 is SNEGSKA (reference sequence). The CDR3 is made up of 19 amino acids. Losses at the gene ends were 3 bases for V and 7 bases for J; bases not matched to a gene: 22.

The genes are TRBV4-1 and TRBJ2-5; tentative D call: TRBD2 (5 bases). Germline values: CDR1 MGHRA, CDR2 YSYEKL. The ends were cut back, 0 bases at V and 5 bases at J, with 10 bases in the middle. The CDR3 runs to 14 residues. The CDR3 sequence: CASSQDRRGETQYF. The DNA of the CDR3 is TGCGCCAGCAGCCAAGATAGGCGAGGGGAGACCCAGTACTTC.

This clonotype came up a few times. The genes are TRBV24-1 and TRBJ2-7; the D is unclear. The CDR3 covers 9 residues. Germline lookup yields CDR1 KGHDR and CDR2 SFDVKD. CDR3 nucleotides: TGTGCCACTCAGTCTGCCCTTAACGTC. Its protein product is CATQSALNV.

This rearrangement joins TRBV25-1 to TRBJ2-5; D not resolved. The V and J ends lost 2 bases and 5 bases respectively, with 9 bases between them. The CDR3 spans 13 residues. CDR1 MGHDK and CDR2 SYGVNS come from the germline V gene. The CDR3, as DNA: TGTGCCAGCAGTGAAGGCGTAGGGGAGACCCAGTACTTC. The encoded protein is CASSEGVGETQYF.

The J gene is TRBJ2-7, the V gene TRBV25-1; TRBD2 agrees at 8 bases. Germline V gene sequence: CDR1 MGHDK, CDR2 SYGVNS. This CDR3 is 15 amino acids long. Germline trimming cut 3 bases from V and 2 bases from J; bases unmatched to any gene: 6. This CDR3 reads CASSDAGGGTYEQYF. CDR3 sequence (DNA): TGTGCCAGCAGTGATGCGGGAGGAGGGACCTACGAGCAGTACTTC.

The genes are TRBV5-1 and TRBJ2-2, with 7 bases matching TRBD1. V lost 6 bases to trimming and J lost 0 bases; unmatched junction nucleotides: 5. There are 15 residues in the CDR3. CDR1 SGHRS and CDR2 YFSETQ come from the germline V gene. The CDR3 region has the DNA TGCGCCAGCACACTAGGGGGCACGAACACCGGGGAGCTGTTTTTT. It translates to CASTLGGTNTGELFF.

The V call is TRBV18, the J call TRBJ2-7; no reliable D call. The germline CDR1 and CDR2 sequences are KGHSH and LQKENI. Trimming stripped 3 bases from V and 7 bases from J, with 10 bases between. CDR3 length: 12 residues. CDR3 in DNA: TGTGCCAGCTCACCTGTAATCGGAGAGCAGTACTTC. This translates into CASSPVIGEQYF. Full variable domain (remainder filled in from reference TRBV18 and TRBJ2-7): NAGVMQNPRHLVRRRGQEARLRCSPMKGHSHVYWYRQLPEEGLKFMVYLQKENIIDESGMPKERFSAEFPKEGPSILRIQQVVRGDSAAYFCASSPVIGEQYFGPGTRLTVT.

The J gene is TRBJ1-6, the V gene TRBV5-6; D is unclear. V lost 4 bases and J lost 4, with 6 bases in between. CDR1 and CDR2 from the germline V gene are SGHDT and YYEEEE. The length of the CDR3 is 13 residues. CDR3 amino acids: CASSPGYNSPLHF. DNA for the CDR3: TGTGCCAGCAGCCCGGGGTATAATTCACCCCTCCACTTT.

This clonotype showed up many times. The chain has TRBV12-3 or TRBV12-4 and TRBJ1-6; D gene ambiguous. This CDR3 has 12 residues. V was clipped by 6 bases and J by 7 bases, with 7 bases between them. The chain's CDR3 is CASSRSNSPLHF. The CDR3 nucleotides are TGTGCCAGCAGCCGATCGAATTCACCCCTCCACTTT.

This clonotype was detected ten times or more. The chain has TRBV12-3 or TRBV12-4 and TRBJ1-5, with 7 positions matching TRBD1. The CDR3 covers 15 residues. The junction had 7 bases not matched to a gene; V was cut back by 5 bases and J by 3 bases. This CDR3 is CASSTPGGVNQPQHF. CDR3 coding DNA: TGTGCCAGCAGTACCCCAGGGGGGGTCAATCAGCCCCAGCATTTT.

The rearrangement links TRBV5-1 to TRBJ2-3, with TRBD2 matching over 9 bases. The CDR3 runs to 15 residues. V trimming: 5 bases; J trimming: 4 bases; junction bases outside the gene matches: 8. Germline V gene lookup returns CDR1 SGHRS and CDR2 YFSETQ. CDR3 sequence: CASRNLAGEADTQYF. Written as DNA, the CDR3 is TGCGCCAGCAGAAACTTAGCGGGAGAGGCAGATACGCAGTATTTT.

The CDR3 here is CSVGGLLRSNNEQFF. In nucleotides, the CDR3 is TGCAGCGTTGGGGGACTTCTGCGGTCCAACAATGAGCAGTTCTTC. This sequence joins TRBV29-1 and TRBJ2-1; maybe TRBD2 (6 bases). Germline values: CDR1 SQVTM, CDR2 ANQGSEA. V lost 4 bases to trimming and J lost 5 bases, with 18 bases between them. This CDR3 has 15 residues.

V is TRBV11-2 and J is TRBJ2-2; TRBD2 matches 15 bases. The CDR3 totals 17 residues. Germline V gene lookup returns CDR1 SGHAT and CDR2 FQNNGV. The V and J ends lost 4 bases and 7 bases, in that order; junction bases with no gene match: 7. CDR3 sequence: CASSSGLAGGGIGELFF. CDR3 DNA: TGTGCCAGCAGCTCGGGACTAGCGGGAGGTGGGATCGGGGAGCTGTTTTTT.

The sample holds a few counts of this clonotype. The V and J genes are TRBV11-3 and TRBJ2-1; D is undetermined. V was trimmed by 5 bases and J by 8 bases, leaving 13 bases between them. This CDR3 spans 13 amino acids. The germline gives CDR1 SGHNT, CDR2 YENEEA. The DNA of the CDR3 is TGTGCCAGCAGCGAGGTTATGGGTCATGAGCAGTTCTTC. It is translated as CASSEVMGHEQFF.

Turning to this clonotype: Mismatch with germline at one junction end may stem from a read error. This sequence joins TRBV12-3 or TRBV12-4 and TRBJ2-3; 12 nucleotides align to TRBD2. This CDR3 has 15 amino acids. CDR3 in amino acids: CASSRTSGTTDTLYF. DNA of the CDR3: TGTGCCAGCAGTCGGACTAGCGGGACGACAGATACGCTGTATTTT.

The chain uses TRBV10-3 and TRBJ2-1; 8 bases line up with TRBD2. The ends lost 3 bases at V and 7 bases at J; junction bases unmatched: 8. Germline CDR1 is ENHRY and CDR2 is SYGVKD. The CDR3 covers 15 residues. The DNA of the CDR3 is TGTGCCATCAGTGATCGAACGGGAGGGGAGAATGAGCAGTTCTTC. Its protein product is CAISDRTGGENEQFF.

This chain joins TRBV10-3 and TRBJ2-5; 7 nucleotides match TRBD2. CDR1 and CDR2 from the germline V gene are ENHRY and SYGVKD. The CDR3 consists of 15 residues. V trimming: 0 bases; J trimming: 4 bases; junction bases outside the gene matches: 5. The CDR3 DNA follows: TGTGCCATCAGTGAGTCGGGAGGGAGGCGAGAGACCCAGTACTTC. It yields the protein CAISESGGRRETQYF.

A single count supports this clonotype. A read error is possible here, since a much larger clone lies one base away. V and J are TRBV12-3 or TRBV12-4 and TRBJ2-1, with a possible D match to TRBD2 (6 bases). The CDR3 contains 18 residues. This CDR3 is CACRRSLSRRAGYNEQFF. CDR3 bases: TGTGCCTGCAGGCGCTCTCTAAGTAGGAGGGCAGGATACAATGAGCAGTTCTTC.

The chain couples TRBV20-1 to TRBJ2-1; D uncertain. This CDR3 region has 14 residues. V dropped 3 bases and J dropped 0 bases, with 9 bases sitting between them. Germline V gene data show CDR1 as DFQATT and CDR2 as SNEGSKA (reference sequence). CDR3 sequence: CSASRQTSYNEQFF. The CDR3 DNA is TGCAGTGCTAGTAGGCAGACCTCCTACAATGAGCAGTTCTTC.

The chain is built from TRBV10-1 and TRBJ2-1; 15 nucleotides align to TRBD2. The CDR3 totals 16 residues. Germline loops: CDR1 WNHNN, CDR2 SYGVQD (reference sequence). Trimming at V came to 1 base and at J to 14 bases, leaving 9 bases not matched to a gene. CDR3 nucleotide sequence: TGCGCCAGCAGTGAGTACGGACTAGCGGGAGGGACTTCTGAGTTCTTC. Protein: CASSEYGLAGGTSEFF.